The clone carrying this TCR beta chain was detected once. This entry is derived from a study of blood T cell repertoires in COVID-19. Assay used: immunoSEQ multiplex PCR; TCRdb lists only in-frame clones, some missing. Among 400,000 to 500,000 clones, nearly 90% were seen once, and the ten largest hold roughly 1.4%. The CDR3 is made up of 17 amino acids. Trimming at V came to 0 bases and at J to 8 bases, leaving 11 bases not matched to a gene. The germline CDR1 and CDR2 sequences are SGDLS and YYNGEE. This clonotype was sampled from a young woman who had been exposed to COVID-19. The V call is TRBV9, the J call TRBJ2-1, with TRBD1 matching over 10 bases. Material for sequencing was PBMCs or T cells enriched from blood (not recorded which). The CDR3 protein is CASSVDQPGQGSDEQFF. CDR3 DNA: TGTGCCAGCAGCGTAGACCAACCGGGACAGGGGTCGGATGAGCAGTTCTTC. The variable domain in full, with the rest retrieved from reference TRBV9 and TRBJ2-1, is DSGVTQTPKHLITATGQRVTLRCSPRSGDLSVYWYQQSLDQGLQFLIQYYNGEERAKGNILERFSAQQFPDLHSELNLSSLELGDSALYFCASSVDQPGQGSDEQFFGPGTRLTVL.